This T cell receptor beta chain stems from a study of T cells in Graves' hyperthyroidism and ophthalmopathy. Study observations and caveats: Expanded thyroid clonotypes (above 0.001) were mostly also found in blood. Through a model of 13 V-J features, ophthalmopathy was separated from stable hyperthyroidism.

Exclusion of patients followed from uncontrolled infection, other autoimmune disease, pregnancy or lactation. Diagnosis relied on clinical symptoms, serum thyroxine and TRAb, thyroid ultrasound and orbital computed tomography. This clonotype was detected many times. The target antigen is unknown. In germline, CDR1 is SGHRS, CDR2 YFSETQ. The V gene end was trimmed by 0 bases and the J gene end by 8 bases; junction bases not matched to a gene: 11. The CDR3 totals 16 residues. TCR beta CDR3 regions were amplified from RNA transcripts. Using the HTBI primer set, a first-round RT-PCR was run on the TCR CDR3. TCRdb itself ran the multiplex PCR reads through MiXCR, one entry per CDR3 protein. In the table there are about 640,000 distinct CDR3 sequences, less than 25% of which are singletons.

The chain employs TRBV5-1 and TRBJ2-1; 7 bases map to TRBD2. Sample: blood. This TCR derives from a man aged 25 to 45 with Graves' ophthalmopathy. The CDR3 is CASSLGVGGSSYEQFF. The CDR3 region has the DNA TGCGCCAGCAGCTTGGGAGTGGGCGGGAGTAGCTATGAGCAGTTCTTC.